The sequence of this TCR beta chain was determined in a study of blood T cells in healthy people across ages. A sample-barcoded 5' primer and a J-beta primer mix were used in a second PCR of roughly 7 to 12 cycles. Each cDNA molecule was tagged by a template-switch adaptor with 12 random nucleotides. One entry per CDR3 protein, called by TCRdb with MiXCR from the 5' RACE reads. This table holds 550,000 to 600,000 distinct CDR3 sequences, 27% found once. General study results and limits: Long-lived donors had more naive CD4+ cells and higher diversity than aged donors.

The length of the CDR3 is 16 residues. Germline V gene sequence: CDR1 ENHRY, CDR2 SYGVKD. After removal of 2 bases from V and 5 bases from J, the junction contained 8 bases not matched to a gene. This clonotype appeared a few times. The antigen is unknown. Sequencing input: blood. The clonotype was recovered from a woman between 65 and 79 years old in good health. The rearrangement uses TRBV10-3 and TRBJ2-5; 10 nucleotides line up with TRBD1. CDR3 nucleotides: TGTGCCATCAGTGAGATGGGACAGGGGTTTAGGGAGACCCAGTACTTC. It is translated as CAISEMGQGFRETQYF.